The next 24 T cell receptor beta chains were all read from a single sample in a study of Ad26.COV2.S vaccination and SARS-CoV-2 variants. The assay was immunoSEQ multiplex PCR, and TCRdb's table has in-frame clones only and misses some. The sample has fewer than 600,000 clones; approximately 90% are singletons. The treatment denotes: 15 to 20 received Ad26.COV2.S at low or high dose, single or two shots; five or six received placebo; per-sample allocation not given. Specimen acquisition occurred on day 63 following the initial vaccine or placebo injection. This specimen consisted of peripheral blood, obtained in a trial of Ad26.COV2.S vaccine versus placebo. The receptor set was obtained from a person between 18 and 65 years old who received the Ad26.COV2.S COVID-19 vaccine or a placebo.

CDR3 loop: CASSEYDYTGVAFF. DNA of the CDR3: TGTGCCAGCAGCGAGTATGACTATACAGGGGTAGCTTTCTTT. The J gene is TRBJ1-1, the V gene TRBV7-2; 7 nucleotides line up with TRBD1. The germline V gene has CDR1 SGHTA and CDR2 FQGNSA. V lost 5 bases and J lost 10; bases outside the gene matches: 13. CDR3 length: 14 residues.

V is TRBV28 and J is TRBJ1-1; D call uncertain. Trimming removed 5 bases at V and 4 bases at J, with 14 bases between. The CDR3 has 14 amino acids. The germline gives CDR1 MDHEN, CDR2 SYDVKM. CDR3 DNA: TGTGCCAGCAGTCCGGAGCAGGTCGGCACTGAAGCTTTCTTT. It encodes CASSPEQVGTEAFF.

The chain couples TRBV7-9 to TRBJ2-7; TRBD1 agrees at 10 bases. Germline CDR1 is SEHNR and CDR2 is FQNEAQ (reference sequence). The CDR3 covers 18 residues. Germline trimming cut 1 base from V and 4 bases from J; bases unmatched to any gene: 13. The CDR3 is CASSLVGAGRDRGYEQYF. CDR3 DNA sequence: TGTGCCAGCAGCTTAGTAGGAGCCGGTCGGGACAGGGGTTACGAGCAGTACTTC.

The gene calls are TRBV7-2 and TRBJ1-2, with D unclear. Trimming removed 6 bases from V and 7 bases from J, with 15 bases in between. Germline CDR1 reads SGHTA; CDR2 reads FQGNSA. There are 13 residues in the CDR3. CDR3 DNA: TGTGCCAGCAGTCCAAAAGGTGGGGTTGGCTACACCTTC. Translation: CASSPKGGVGYTF.

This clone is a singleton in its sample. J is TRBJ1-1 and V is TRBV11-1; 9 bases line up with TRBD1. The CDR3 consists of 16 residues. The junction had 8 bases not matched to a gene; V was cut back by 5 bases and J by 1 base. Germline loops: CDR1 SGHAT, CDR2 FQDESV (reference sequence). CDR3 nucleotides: TGTGCCAGCAGCCCGGGACAGGGCGTGGGGAACACTGAAGCTTTCTTT. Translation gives CASSPGQGVGNTEAFF.

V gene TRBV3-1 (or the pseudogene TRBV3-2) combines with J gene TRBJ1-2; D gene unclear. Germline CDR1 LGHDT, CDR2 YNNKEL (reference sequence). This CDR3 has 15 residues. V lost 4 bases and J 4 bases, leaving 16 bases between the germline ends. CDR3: CASSLLVAGSYGYTF. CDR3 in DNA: TGTGCCAGCAGCCTACTCGTCGCAGGAAGCTATGGCTACACCTTC.

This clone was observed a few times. CDR3 amino acids: CASSWGLNTGELFF. The DNA for the CDR3 is TGTGCCAGCAGTTGGGGACTAAACACCGGGGAGCTGTTTTTT. The rearrangement uses TRBV6-6 and TRBJ2-2, with 7 bases fitting TRBD2. Trimming at V came to 4 bases and at J to 2 bases, leaving 1 base not matched to a gene. The germline gives CDR1 MNHNY, CDR2 SVGAGI (reference sequence). This CDR3 is built from 14 residues.

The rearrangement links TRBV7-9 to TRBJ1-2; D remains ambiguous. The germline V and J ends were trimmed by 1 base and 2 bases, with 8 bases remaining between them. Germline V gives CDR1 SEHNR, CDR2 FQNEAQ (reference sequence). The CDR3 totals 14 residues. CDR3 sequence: CASSLVAANYGYTF. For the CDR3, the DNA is TGTGCCAGCAGCTTAGTGGCAGCGAACTATGGCTACACCTTC.

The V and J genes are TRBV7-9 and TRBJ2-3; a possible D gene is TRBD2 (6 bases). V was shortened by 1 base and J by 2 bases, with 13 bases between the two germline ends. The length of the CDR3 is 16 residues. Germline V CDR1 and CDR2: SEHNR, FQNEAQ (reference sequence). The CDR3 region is CASSLGLVGITDTQYF. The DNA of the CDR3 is TGTGCCAGCAGCTTAGGACTAGTGGGAATCACAGATACGCAGTATTTT.

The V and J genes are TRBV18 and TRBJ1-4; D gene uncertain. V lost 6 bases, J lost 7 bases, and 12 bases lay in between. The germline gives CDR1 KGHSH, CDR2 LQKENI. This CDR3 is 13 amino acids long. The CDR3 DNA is TGTGCCAGCTCCGAGGGCGTTGCTGAAAAACTGTTTTTT. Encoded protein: CASSEGVAEKLFF.

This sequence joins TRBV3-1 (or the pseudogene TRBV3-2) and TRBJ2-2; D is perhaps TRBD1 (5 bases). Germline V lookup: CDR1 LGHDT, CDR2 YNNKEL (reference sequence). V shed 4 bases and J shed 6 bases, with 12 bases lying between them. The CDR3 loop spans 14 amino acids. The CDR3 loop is CASSLRQLSGELFF. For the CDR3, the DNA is TGTGCCAGCAGCCTTAGACAGTTATCCGGGGAGCTGTTTTTT.

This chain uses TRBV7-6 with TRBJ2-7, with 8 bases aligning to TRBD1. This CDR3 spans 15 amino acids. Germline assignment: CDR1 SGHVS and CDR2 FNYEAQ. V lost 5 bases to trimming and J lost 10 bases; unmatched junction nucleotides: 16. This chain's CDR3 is CASSLNPGQVDYQYF. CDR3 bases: TGTGCCAGCAGCCTAAACCCGGGACAGGTGGATTATCAGTACTTC.

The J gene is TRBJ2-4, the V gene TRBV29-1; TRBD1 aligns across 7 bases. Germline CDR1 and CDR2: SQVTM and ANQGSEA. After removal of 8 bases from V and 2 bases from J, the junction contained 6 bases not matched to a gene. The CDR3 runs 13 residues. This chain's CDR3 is CSTMGQSKNIQYF. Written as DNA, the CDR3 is TGCAGCACCATGGGACAGTCCAAAAACATTCAGTACTTC.

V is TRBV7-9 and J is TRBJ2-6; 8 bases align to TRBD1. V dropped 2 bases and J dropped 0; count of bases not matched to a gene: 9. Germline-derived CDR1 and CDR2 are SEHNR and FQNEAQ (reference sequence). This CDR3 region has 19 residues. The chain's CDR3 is CASSLRGTGRVSGANVLTF. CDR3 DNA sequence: TGTGCCAGCAGCTTACGAGGGACAGGACGCGTCTCTGGGGCCAACGTCCTGACTTTC.

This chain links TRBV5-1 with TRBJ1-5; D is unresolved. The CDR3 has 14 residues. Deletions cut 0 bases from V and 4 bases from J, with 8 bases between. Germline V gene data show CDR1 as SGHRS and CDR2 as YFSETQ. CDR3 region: CASSLGGKNQPQHF. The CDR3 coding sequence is TGCGCCAGCAGCTTGGGTGGGAAGAATCAGCCCCAGCATTTT.

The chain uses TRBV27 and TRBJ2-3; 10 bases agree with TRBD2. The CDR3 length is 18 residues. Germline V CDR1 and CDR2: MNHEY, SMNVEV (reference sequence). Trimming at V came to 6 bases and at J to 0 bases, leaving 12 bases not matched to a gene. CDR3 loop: CASRPTSGKTISTDTQYF. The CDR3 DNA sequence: TGTGCCAGCAGACCAACTAGCGGGAAAACGATCAGCACAGATACGCAGTATTTT.

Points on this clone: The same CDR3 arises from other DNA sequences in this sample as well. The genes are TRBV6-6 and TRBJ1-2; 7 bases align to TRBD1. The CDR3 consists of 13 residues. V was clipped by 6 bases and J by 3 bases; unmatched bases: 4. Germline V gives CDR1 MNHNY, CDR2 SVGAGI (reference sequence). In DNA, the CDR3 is TGTGCCAGCAGCGGAACAGGGGACTATGGCTACACCTTC. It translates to CASSGTGDYGYTF.

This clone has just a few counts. CDR3 residues: CGAYTGELFF. DNA for the CDR3: TGCGGAGCGTACACCGGGGAGCTGTTTTTT. The V and J genes are TRBV20-1 and TRBJ2-2; D unresolved. This CDR3 spans 10 amino acids. Germline V gene sequence: CDR1 DFQATT, CDR2 SNEGSKA (reference sequence).

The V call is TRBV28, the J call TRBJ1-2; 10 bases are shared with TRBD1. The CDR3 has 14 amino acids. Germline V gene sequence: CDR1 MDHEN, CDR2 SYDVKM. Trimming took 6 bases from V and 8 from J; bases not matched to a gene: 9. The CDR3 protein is CASRSGTGDYGYTF. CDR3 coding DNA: TGTGCCAGCAGGTCCGGGACAGGGGATTACGGCTACACCTTC.

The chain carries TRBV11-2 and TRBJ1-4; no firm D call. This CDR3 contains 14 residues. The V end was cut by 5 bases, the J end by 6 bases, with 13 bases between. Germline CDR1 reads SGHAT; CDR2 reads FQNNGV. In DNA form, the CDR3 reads TGTGCCAGCAGCGACTTCGTATTTTATGAAAAACTGTTTTTT. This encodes CASSDFVFYEKLFF.

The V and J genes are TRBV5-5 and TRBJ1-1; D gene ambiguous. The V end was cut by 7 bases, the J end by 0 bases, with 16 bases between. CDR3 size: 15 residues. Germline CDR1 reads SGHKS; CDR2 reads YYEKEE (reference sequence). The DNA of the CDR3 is TGTGCCAGCTCCCAGGACCAGATCATGAACACTGAAGCTTTCTTT. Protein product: CASSQDQIMNTEAFF.

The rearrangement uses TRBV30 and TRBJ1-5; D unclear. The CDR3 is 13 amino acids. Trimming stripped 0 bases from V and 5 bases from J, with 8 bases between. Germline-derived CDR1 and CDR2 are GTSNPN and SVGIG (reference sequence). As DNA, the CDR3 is TGTGCCTGGAGTGTAGGCGACCATCAGCCCCAGCATTTT. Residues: CAWSVGDHQPQHF.

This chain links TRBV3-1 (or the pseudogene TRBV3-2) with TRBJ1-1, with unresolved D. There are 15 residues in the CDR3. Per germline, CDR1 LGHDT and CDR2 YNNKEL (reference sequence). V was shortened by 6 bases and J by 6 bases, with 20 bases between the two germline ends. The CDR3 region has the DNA TGTGCCAGCAGTTTAAGAGGCAGGAAAGCCCCTGAAGCTTTCTTT. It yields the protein CASSLRGRKAPEAFF.

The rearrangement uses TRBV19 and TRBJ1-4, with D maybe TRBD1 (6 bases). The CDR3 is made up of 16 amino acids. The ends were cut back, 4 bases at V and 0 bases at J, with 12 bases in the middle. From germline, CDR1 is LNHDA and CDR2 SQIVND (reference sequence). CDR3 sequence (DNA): TGTGCCAGTAGTACCGCCGACAGGCCAACTAATGAAAAACTGTTTTTT. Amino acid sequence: CASSTADRPTNEKLFF.